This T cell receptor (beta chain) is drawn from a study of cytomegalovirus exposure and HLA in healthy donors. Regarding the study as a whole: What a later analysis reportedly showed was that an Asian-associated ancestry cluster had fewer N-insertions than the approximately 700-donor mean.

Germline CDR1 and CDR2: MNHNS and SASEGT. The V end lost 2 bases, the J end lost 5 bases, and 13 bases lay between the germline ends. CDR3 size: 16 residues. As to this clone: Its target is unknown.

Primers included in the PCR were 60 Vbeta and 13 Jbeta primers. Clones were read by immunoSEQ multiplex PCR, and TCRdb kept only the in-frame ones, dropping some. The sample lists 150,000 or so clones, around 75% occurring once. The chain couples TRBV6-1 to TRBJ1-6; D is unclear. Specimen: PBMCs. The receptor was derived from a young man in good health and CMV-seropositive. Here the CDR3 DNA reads TGTGCCAGCAGTGAAACCCAGGTGGTAGATAATTCACCCCTCCACTTT. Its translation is CASSETQVVDNSPLHF.